These 17 T cell receptor beta chains share one sample of origin, sequenced in a study of T cell clonality in common variable immunodeficiency. General study findings and limits: Reportedly, TCR beta sequences from common variable immunodeficiency showed fewer deletions and N-nucleotide insertions.

Profiling relied on immunoSEQ multiplex PCR, and the TCRdb table lists in-frame clones only, not all of them. The profile covers 25,000 to 35,000 clones, none occurring a single time. The antigens for these receptors are not known. The sample comprised peripheral blood mononuclear cells. Receptors were obtained from a human donor with common variable immunodeficiency.

This clone showed up many times. The observed sequence ends 3 residues before the CDR3 terminus, with the missing tail filled in from the germline J gene. This chain uses TRBV30 with TRBJ2-1, with TRBD2 identical over 12 bases. V shed 2 bases and J 7 bases; nucleotides not matched to a gene: 18. The germline gives CDR1 GTSNPN, CDR2 SVGIG (reference sequence). The CDR3 totals 19 residues. Partial CDR3 DNA: TGTGCCTGGAGTCGTAAGACTAGCGGGAGCCCGGAGAGAAGAAATGAG. It yields the protein CAWSRKTSGSPERRNE. The CDR3 reads in full as CAWSRKTSGSPERRNEQFF.

This clone was seen many times. The read is 3 residues too short to cover the CDR3 end, so that end is filled in from the germline J gene. The V and J genes are TRBV5-1 and TRBJ1-1; 7 nucleotides align to TRBD1. The ends lost 0 bases at V and 3 bases at J; junction bases unmatched: 5. Per germline, CDR1 SGHRS and CDR2 YFSETQ. This CDR3 contains 15 residues. The sequenced part of the CDR3 DNA is TGCGCCAGCAGCTTGGGGGCAGGGGGAGACACTGAA. Translating it yields CASSLGAGGDTE. The complete CDR3 reads CASSLGAGGDTEAFF.

This clone turned up a few times. The read gets to within 3 residues of the CDR3 end, and the germline J gene fills in the rest. The rearrangement joins TRBV11-1 to TRBJ1-5, with no clear D. The CDR3 runs 13 residues. CDR1 and CDR2 (germline): SGHAT, FQDESV (reference sequence). The V and J ends lost 1 base and 4 bases respectively, with 5 bases between them. The DNA read from the CDR3 is TGTGCCAGCAGCTTAGGGCGGAATCAGCCC. Translated: CASSLGRNQP. The entire CDR3 is CASSLGRNQPQHF.

This clone was seen many times. The read gets to within 3 residues of the CDR3 end, and the germline J gene fills in the rest. V is TRBV5-6 and J is TRBJ1-5; tentatively, D is TRBD1 (6 bases). Germline CDR1 reads SGHDT; CDR2 reads YYEEEE. The CDR3 totals 14 residues. Trimming took off 4 bases at V and 7 bases at J, with 15 bases between the two ends. Here the CDR3 reads CASSKKTGLQPQHF. The sequenced CDR3 bases are TGTGCCAGCAGCAAAAAGACAGGTTTACAGCCC.

This clone appeared many times. The missing CDR3 end, 3 residues past where the read stops, is filled in from the germline J gene. Other DNA sequences in the sample encode the same CDR3. The chain employs TRBV19 and TRBJ1-5; perhaps TRBD1 as D (6 bases). The germline CDR1 and CDR2 sequences are LNHDA and SQIVND (reference sequence). The CDR3 is made up of 13 amino acids. Deletions cut 5 bases from V and 4 bases from J, with 9 bases between. Incomplete CDR3 DNA: TGTGCCAGTAGTTCCAGGGGTAATCAGCCC. This codes for CASSSRGNQP. In full, the CDR3 is CASSSRGNQPQHF. The full variable domain, its missing parts supplied by reference TRBV19 and TRBJ1-5, is DGGITQSPKYLFRKEGQNVTLSCEQNLNHDAMYWYRQDPGQGLRLIYYSQIVNDFQKGDIAEGYSVSREKKESFPLTVTSAQKNPTAFYLCASSSRGNQPQHFGDGTRLSIL.

This clone has ten or more counts. The read terminates 3 residues before the CDR3 end, so the remaining end is supplied by the germline J gene. This rearrangement joins TRBV5-1 to TRBJ2-2; D is unclear. The germline gives CDR1 SGHRS, CDR2 YFSETQ. This CDR3 has 14 residues. The germline V and J ends were trimmed by 2 bases and 5 bases, with 10 bases remaining between them. The CDR3 is CASSFGQLTGELFF. The CDR3 bases that were read are TGCGCCAGCAGCTTTGGGCAGCTGACCGGGGAG.

This clone ranks as medium-sized. Sequencing ends 3 residues short of the CDR3 end; the germline J gene provides the rest. This chain uses TRBV29-1 with TRBJ2-1; 12 nucleotides line up with TRBD2. The length of the CDR3 is 14 residues. The junction had 5 bases not matched to a gene; V was cut back by 2 bases and J by 9 bases. Germline CDR1 reads SQVTM; CDR2 reads ANQGSEA. Partial CDR3 DNA: TGCAGCGTTGAAAGACTAGCGGGAGAAGGTGAG. It codes for CSVERLAGEGE. The full CDR3 reads CSVERLAGEGEQFF.

This clone was recorded at least ten times. CDR3 DNA, as far as it was read: TGTGCCACCGCTGGCTTATTAGAGGGGACTGAA. Translation gives CATAGLLEGTE. The whole CDR3 is CATAGLLEGTEAFF. The rearrangement links TRBV5-6 to TRBJ1-1; possibly TRBD1 for D (5 bases). The read ends 3 residues early relative to the CDR3; the germline J gene fills the gap. Germline V gene lookup returns CDR1 SGHDT and CDR2 YYEEEE. The CDR3 is 14 residues long. V was cut by 9 bases and J by 5 bases, with 20 bases left in between.

This clone was recorded a few times. The read gets to within 3 residues of the CDR3 end, and the germline J gene fills in the rest. This chain links TRBV7-3 with TRBJ2-1, with TRBD2 identical over 10 bases. With V trimmed by 4 bases and J by 9 bases, 15 bases remained unmatched. In germline, CDR1 is SGHTA, CDR2 FQGTGA. CDR3 length: 17 amino acids. CDR3 DNA (partial): TGTGCCAGCAGCTCGTTTCCGGGACTAGCGCCAAGTGGTGAG. It is translated as CASSSFPGLAPSGE. From start to end, the CDR3 is CASSSFPGLAPSGEQFF.

This clone was seen many times. The CDR3 end is not reached by the read, which stops 3 residues before it; the germline J gene fills it in. This chain uses TRBV9 with TRBJ2-1; 7 bases map to TRBD2. The germline V gene encodes CDR1 SGDLS and CDR2 YYNGEE. V was pared by 4 bases and J by 2 bases, with 6 bases of the junction left unmatched. The CDR3 loop spans 15 amino acids. This CDR3 reads CASSPTSRPYNEQFF. The DNA read from the CDR3 is TGTGCCAGCAGCCCGACTAGCAGACCCTACAATGAG.

This clone has just a few counts. The CDR3 is cut off 3 residues early in the read; its end comes from the germline J gene. The chain uses TRBV5-1 and TRBJ2-5; 12 bases line up with TRBD1. The CDR3 runs to 16 residues. Germline V gene sequence: CDR1 SGHRS, CDR2 YFSETQ. The junction had 7 bases not matched to a gene; V was cut back by 2 bases and J by 5 bases. CDR3 protein: CASSFGDRGPLETQYF. The covered CDR3 bases are TGCGCCAGCAGCTTCGGGGACAGGGGGCCGTTGGAGACC.

On this clone itself: The sequence runs out 3 residues before the end of the CDR3; the remainder is reconstructed from the germline J gene. The chain recombines TRBV7-8 with TRBJ2-5; D may be TRBD2 (6 bases). The CDR3 runs to 15 residues. Germline V gene data show CDR1 as SGHVS and CDR2 as FQNEAQ. V lost 3 bases to trimming and J lost 4 bases, with 15 bases between them. This CDR3 is CASSLGLMGLETQYF. Partial CDR3 DNA: TGTGCCAGCAGCTTGGGACTTATGGGGTTAGAGACC.

The table lists this clone with many counts. The read is 3 residues too short to cover the CDR3 end, so that end is filled in from the germline J gene. The V gene is TRBV18, the J gene TRBJ2-2; TRBD1 agrees at 7 bases. The V gene's germline CDR1 is KGHSH and CDR2 LQKENI. This CDR3 has 14 amino acids. The J segment lost 5 bases and the V segment lost 9 bases, leaving 9 bases of the junction unmatched. CDR3 in amino acids: CASRTGTETGELFF. CDR3 DNA, as far as it was read: TGTGCCAGTAGGACCGGGACAGAGACCGGGGAG.

This clone has a handful of counts. Read sequence stops 3 residues before the CDR3 end, and the germline J gene provides the missing end. The rearrangement joins TRBV6-2 or TRBV6-3 to TRBJ2-7, with 11 bases that match TRBD2. The CDR3 is made up of 14 amino acids. Germline V lookup: CDR1 MNHEY, CDR2 SVGEGT. V trimming: 8 bases; J trimming: 4 bases; junction bases outside the gene matches: 7. CDR3 DNA, as far as it was read: TGTGCCAGCGGAGAGTCTAGCGGGAGGTACGAG. Residues: CASGESSGRYE. The CDR3 reads in full as CASGESSGRYEQYF.

In regard to this clone: The sequenced fragment ends 3 residues before the CDR3 boundary, so the rest is inferred from the germline J gene. The genes are TRBV6-4 and TRBJ1-1, with unresolved D. Trimming removed 5 bases from V and 4 bases from J, with 11 bases in between. CDR3 size: 13 residues. Germline V gene data show CDR1 as MRHNA and CDR2 as SNTAGT. The sequenced part of the CDR3 DNA is TGTGCCAGCAGTTTTGACTTGTCCACTGAA. Translated: CASSFDLSTE. The whole CDR3 is CASSFDLSTEAFF.

In this sample, this clone turned up many times. The CDR3 end falls 3 residues outside the read, so it is completed with the germline J gene. The genes are TRBV20-1 and TRBJ2-3; 10 nucleotides align to TRBD2. Germline-derived CDR1 and CDR2 are DFQATT and SNEGSKA (reference sequence). After removal of 1 base from V and 3 bases from J, the junction contained 7 bases not matched to a gene. The CDR3 runs 16 residues. The sequenced part of the CDR3 DNA is TGCAGTGCTAGAGGTCCGGCTAGCGGGAGAACAGATACG. Its protein product is CSARGPASGRTDT. The whole CDR3 is CSARGPASGRTDTQYF.

This clone appeared many times. The CDR3 end falls 3 residues outside the read, so it is completed with the germline J gene. This chain connects TRBV2 to TRBJ1-5, with D possibly TRBD1 on 5 matching bases. V dropped 3 bases and J dropped 7 bases, with 10 bases sitting between them. Per the germline V gene, CDR1 is SNHLY and CDR2 is FYNNEI. CDR3 length: 13 residues. The CDR3 here is CASSEGRQQPQHF. The DNA read from the CDR3 is TGTGCCAGCAGTGAGGGCAGACAGCAGCCC.